This T cell receptor (beta chain) was recorded in a study of blood T cell repertoires in COVID-19. Whole-study context: PBMCs, B-cell-depleted T cells, or T cells were the source of the cDNA or gDNA that made up the material.

Germline trimming cut 5 bases from V and 2 bases from J; bases unmatched to any gene: 7. The CDR3 has 15 amino acids. The germline V gene has CDR1 SGHTA and CDR2 FQGTGA. The protocol was immunoSEQ multiplex PCR, while the TCRdb copy is restricted to in-frame clones and leaves out a portion. The profile shows 200,000 or so clones, about four fifths of them singletons. Input material: peripheral blood. The sequence derives from a woman aged 55-69 years with acute or convalescent COVID-19. The rearrangement uses TRBV7-3 and TRBJ2-3, with 7 positions matching TRBD2. This CDR3 reads CASSVQAGSTDTQYF. The CDR3, as DNA: TGTGCCAGCAGCGTCCAAGCGGGGTCCACAGATACGCAGTATTTT.